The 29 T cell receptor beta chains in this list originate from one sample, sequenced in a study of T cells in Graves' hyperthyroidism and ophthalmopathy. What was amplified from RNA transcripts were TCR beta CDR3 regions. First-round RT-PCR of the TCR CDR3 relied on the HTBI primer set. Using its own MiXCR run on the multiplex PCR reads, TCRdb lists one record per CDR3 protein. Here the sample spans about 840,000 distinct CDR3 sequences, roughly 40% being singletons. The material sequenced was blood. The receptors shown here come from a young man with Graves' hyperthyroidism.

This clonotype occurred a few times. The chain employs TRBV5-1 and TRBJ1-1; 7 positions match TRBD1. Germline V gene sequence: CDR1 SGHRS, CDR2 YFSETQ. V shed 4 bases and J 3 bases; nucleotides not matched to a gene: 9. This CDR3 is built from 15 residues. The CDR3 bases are TGCGCCAGCAGCGAACAGGGGCGGGGGTACACTGAAGCTTTCTTT. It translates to CASSEQGRGYTEAFF. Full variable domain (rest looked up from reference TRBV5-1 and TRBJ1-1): KAGVTQTPRYLIKTRGQQVTLSCSPISGHRSVSWYQQTPGQGLQFLFEYFSETQRNKGNFPGRFSGRQFSNSRSEMNVSTLELGDSALYLCASSEQGRGYTEAFFGQGTRLTVV.

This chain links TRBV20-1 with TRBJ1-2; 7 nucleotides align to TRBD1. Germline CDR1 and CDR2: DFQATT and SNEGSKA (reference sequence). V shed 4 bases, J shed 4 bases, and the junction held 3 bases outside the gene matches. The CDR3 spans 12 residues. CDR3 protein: CSANRGAYGYTF. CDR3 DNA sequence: TGCAGTGCTAACAGGGGCGCCTATGGCTACACCTTC.

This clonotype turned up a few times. CDR3 residues: CASSLSSGTAYNEQYF. The CDR3 DNA reads as TGCGCCAGCAGCCTTTCCTCCGGGACAGCATATAACGAGCAGTACTTC. This chain links TRBV4-1 with TRBJ2-7; 7 bases agree with TRBD1. This CDR3 comprises 16 residues. The germline gives CDR1 MGHRA, CDR2 YSYEKL. The junction had 14 bases not matched to a gene; V was cut back by 4 bases and J by 5 bases.

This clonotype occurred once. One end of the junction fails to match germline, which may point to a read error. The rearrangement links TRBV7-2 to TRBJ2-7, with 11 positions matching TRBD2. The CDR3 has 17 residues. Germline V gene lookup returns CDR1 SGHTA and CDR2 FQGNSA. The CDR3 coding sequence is TGCGCCAGCAGCCAAGGAGGGCTAGCGGGGGGCGGTTTCGAGCAGTACTTC. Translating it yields CASSQGGLAGGGFEQYF.

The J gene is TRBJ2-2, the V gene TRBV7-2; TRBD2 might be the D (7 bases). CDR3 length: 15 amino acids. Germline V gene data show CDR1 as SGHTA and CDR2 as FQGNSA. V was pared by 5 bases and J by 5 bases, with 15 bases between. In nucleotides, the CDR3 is TGTGCCAGCAGCCGGGGGCTAGCGGCTACCGGGGAGCTGTTTTTT. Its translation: CASSRGLAATGELFF.

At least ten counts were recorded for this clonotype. The CDR3 DNA sequence: TGCAGTGCTTCAGAAGACTATGGCTACACCTTC. This codes for CSASEDYGYTF. The V call is TRBV20-1, the J call TRBJ1-2; D remains ambiguous. CDR1 DFQATT and CDR2 SNEGSKA come from the germline V gene (reference sequence). The CDR3 is 11 residues long. Trimming took 5 bases from V and 3 from J, leaving 7 bases between them.

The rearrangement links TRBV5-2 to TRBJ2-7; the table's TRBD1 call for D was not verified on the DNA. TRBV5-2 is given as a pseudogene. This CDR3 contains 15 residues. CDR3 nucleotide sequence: TGTTCCAGCAGCCCAACCCCGGGACAAACCTACGAGCAGTACTTC. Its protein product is CSSSPTPGQTYEQYF.

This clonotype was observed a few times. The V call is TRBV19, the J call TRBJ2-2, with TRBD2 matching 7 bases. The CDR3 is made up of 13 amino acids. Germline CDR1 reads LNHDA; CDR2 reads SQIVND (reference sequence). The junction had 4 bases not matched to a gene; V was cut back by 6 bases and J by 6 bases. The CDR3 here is CASSISGAGELFF. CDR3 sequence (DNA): TGTGCCAGTAGCATCAGCGGGGCCGGGGAGCTGTTTTTT.

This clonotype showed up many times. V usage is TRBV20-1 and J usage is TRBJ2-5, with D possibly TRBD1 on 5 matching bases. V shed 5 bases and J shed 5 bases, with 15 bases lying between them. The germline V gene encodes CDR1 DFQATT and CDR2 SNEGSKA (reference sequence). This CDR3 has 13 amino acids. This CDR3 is CSAWLEGAETQYF. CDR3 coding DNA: TGCAGTGCTTGGCTAGAAGGGGCGGAGACCCAGTACTTC.

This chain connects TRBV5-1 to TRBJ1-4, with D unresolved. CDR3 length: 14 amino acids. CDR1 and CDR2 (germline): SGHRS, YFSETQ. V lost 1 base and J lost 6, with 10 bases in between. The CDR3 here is CASSLRPADEKLFF. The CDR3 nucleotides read TGCGCCAGCAGCTTGCGGCCCGCTGATGAAAAACTGTTTTTT. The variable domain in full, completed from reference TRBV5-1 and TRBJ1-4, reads KAGVTQTPRYLIKTRGQQVTLSCSPISGHRSVSWYQQTPGQGLQFLFEYFSETQRNKGNFPGRFSGRQFSNSRSEMNVSTLELGDSALYLCASSLRPADEKLFFGSGTQLSVL.

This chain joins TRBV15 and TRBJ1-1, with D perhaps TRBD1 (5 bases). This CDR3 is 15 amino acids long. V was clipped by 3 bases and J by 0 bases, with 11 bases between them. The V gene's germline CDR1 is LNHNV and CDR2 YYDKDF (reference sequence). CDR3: CATSSLQGLNTEAFF. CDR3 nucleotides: TGTGCCACCAGCAGCTTGCAGGGCTTGAACACTGAAGCTTTCTTT.

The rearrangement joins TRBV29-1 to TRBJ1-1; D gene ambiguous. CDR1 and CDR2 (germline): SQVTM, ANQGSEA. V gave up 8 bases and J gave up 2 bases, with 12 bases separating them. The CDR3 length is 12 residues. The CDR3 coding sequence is TGCAGCACCTTGATGGGAAACACTGAAGCTTTCTTT. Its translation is CSTLMGNTEAFF.

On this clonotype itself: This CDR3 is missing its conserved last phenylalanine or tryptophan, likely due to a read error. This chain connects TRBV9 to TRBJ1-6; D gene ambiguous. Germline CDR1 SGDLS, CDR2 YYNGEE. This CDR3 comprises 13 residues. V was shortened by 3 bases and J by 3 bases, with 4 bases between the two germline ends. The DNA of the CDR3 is TGTGCCAGCAGCGGGGTCTATAATTCACCCCTCCACCTT. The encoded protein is CASSGVYNSPLHL.

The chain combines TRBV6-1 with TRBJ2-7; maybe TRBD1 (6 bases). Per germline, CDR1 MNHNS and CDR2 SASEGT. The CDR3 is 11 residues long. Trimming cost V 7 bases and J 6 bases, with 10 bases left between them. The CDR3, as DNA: TGTGCCAGCATGGACAGCGTCGAGCAGTACTTC. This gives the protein CASMDSVEQYF.

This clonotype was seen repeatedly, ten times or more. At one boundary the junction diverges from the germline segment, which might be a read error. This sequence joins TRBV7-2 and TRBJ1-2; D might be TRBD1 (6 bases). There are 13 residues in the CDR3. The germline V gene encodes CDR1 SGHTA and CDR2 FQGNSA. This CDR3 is CASSLTGSYDYTF. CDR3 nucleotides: TGTGCCAGCAGCTTAACAGGGTCCTATGACTACACCTTC.

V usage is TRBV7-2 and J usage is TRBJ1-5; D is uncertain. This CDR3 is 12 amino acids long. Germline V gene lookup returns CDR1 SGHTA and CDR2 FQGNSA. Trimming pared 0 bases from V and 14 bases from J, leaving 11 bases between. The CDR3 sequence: CASSLANSYEHF. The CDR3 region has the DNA TGTGCCAGCAGCTTAGCGAACAGCTACGAGCATTTT.

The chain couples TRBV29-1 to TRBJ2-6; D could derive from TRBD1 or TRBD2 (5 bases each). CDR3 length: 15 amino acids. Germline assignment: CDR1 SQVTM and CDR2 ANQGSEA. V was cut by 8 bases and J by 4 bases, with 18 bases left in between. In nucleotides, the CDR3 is TGCAGCTCCCCAAAATGGGGGTTGGGGGCCAACGTCCTGACTTTC. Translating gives CSSPKWGLGANVLTF.

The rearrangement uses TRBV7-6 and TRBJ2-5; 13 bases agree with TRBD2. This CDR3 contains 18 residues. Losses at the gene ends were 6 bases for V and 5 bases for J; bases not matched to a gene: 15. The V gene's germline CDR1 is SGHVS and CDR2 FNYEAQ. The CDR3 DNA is TGTGCCAGCAGTTACTCTTCAGGACTAGCGGGAGAAGGGGAGACCCAGTACTTC. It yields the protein CASSYSSGLAGEGETQYF.

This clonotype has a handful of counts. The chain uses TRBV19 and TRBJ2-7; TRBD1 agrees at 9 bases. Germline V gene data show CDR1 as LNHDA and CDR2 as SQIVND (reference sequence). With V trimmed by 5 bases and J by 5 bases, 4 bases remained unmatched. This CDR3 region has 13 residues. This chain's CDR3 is CASSSGQGHEQYF. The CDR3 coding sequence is TGTGCCAGTAGTTCAGGACAGGGGCACGAGCAGTACTTC.

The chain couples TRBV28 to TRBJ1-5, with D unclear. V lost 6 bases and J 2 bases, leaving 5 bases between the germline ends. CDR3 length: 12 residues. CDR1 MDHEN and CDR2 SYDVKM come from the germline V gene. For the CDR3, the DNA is TGTGCCAGCAGGGACCGCAATCAGCCCCAGCATTTT. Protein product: CASRDRNQPQHF.

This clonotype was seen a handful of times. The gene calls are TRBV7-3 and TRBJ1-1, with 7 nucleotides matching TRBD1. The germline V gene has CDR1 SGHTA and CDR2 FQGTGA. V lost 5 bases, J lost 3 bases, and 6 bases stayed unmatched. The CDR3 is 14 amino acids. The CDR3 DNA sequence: TGTGCCAGCAGCCCCGGGACAGACGACACTGAAGCTTTCTTT. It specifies CASSPGTDDTEAFF.

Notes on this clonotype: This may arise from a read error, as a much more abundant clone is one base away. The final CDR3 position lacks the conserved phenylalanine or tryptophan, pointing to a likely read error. The CDR3 DNA reads as TGTGCCAGCAGCTTACTGGGGGGGTTCTATGGCTACACCCTC. It translates to CASSLLGGFYGYTL. The J gene is TRBJ1-2, the V gene TRBV7-9; weak D call: TRBD1 (5 bases). Between the trimmed V and J ends, which lost 2 bases and 4 bases, there was a span of 11 bases. CDR3 length: 14 amino acids. CDR1 and CDR2 (germline): SEHNR, FQNEAQ (reference sequence).

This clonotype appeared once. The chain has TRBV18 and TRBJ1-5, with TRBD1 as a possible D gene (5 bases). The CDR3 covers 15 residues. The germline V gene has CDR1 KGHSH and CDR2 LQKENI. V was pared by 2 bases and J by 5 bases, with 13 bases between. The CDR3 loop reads CASSPGTSSDQPQHF. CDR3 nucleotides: TGTGCCAGCTCACCAGGGACCAGTTCGGATCAGCCCCAGCATTTT. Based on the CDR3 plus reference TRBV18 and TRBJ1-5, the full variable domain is NAGVMQNPRHLVRRRGQEARLRCSPMKGHSHVYWYRQLPEEGLKFMVYLQKENIIDESGMPKERFSAEFPKEGPSILRIQQVVRGDSAAYFCASSPGTSSDQPQHFGDGTRLSIL.

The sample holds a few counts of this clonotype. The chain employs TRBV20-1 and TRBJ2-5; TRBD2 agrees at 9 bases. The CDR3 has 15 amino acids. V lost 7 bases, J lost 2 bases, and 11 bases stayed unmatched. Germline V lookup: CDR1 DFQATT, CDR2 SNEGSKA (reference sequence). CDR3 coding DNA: TGCAGTGTCATAGCGATAGCGGGGGAGCAAGAGACCCAGTACTTC. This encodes CSVIAIAGEQETQYF.

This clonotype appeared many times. This CDR3 is CASSIIGTTGNTIYF. CDR3 nucleotide sequence: TGTGCCAGTAGTATTATCGGGACAACTGGAAACACCATATATTTT. The chain recombines TRBV19 with TRBJ1-3; D is possibly TRBD1 (6 bases). CDR1 and CDR2 (germline): LNHDA, SQIVND (reference sequence). The CDR3 spans 15 residues. With 3 bases removed from V and 2 bases from J, the gap between germline ends came to 11 bases.

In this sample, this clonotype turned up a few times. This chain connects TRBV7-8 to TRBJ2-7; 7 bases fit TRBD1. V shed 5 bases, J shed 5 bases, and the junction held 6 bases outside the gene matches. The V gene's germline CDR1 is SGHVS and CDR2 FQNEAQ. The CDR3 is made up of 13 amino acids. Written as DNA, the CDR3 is TGTGCCAGCAGCCCATACAGGGGAAACGAGCAGTACTTC. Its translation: CASSPYRGNEQYF.

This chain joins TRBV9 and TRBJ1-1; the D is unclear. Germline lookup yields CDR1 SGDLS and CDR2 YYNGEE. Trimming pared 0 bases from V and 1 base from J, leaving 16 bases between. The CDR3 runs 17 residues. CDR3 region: CASSVATRGETNTEAFF. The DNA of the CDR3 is TGTGCCAGCAGCGTAGCGACAAGAGGAGAGACGAACACTGAAGCTTTCTTT.

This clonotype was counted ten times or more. CDR3 coding DNA: TGTGCCATCAGTGAGGAGTTAGGGGACTCTGAAGCTTTCTTT. It specifies CAISEELGDSEAFF. The chain uses TRBV10-3 and TRBJ1-1; possible D gene TRBD1, 5 bases. The CDR3 covers 14 residues. The germline CDR1 and CDR2 sequences are ENHRY and SYGVKD. Trimming took off 2 bases at V and 6 bases at J, with 13 bases between the two ends.

The CDR3 nucleotides are TGCAGCGTTGATACAGGGAATCAGCCCCAGCATTTT. Encoded protein: CSVDTGNQPQHF. The chain carries TRBV29-1 and TRBJ1-5, with D possibly TRBD1 on 6 matching bases. The germline gives CDR1 SQVTM, CDR2 ANQGSEA. This CDR3 has 12 amino acids. The V and J ends lost 3 bases and 4 bases respectively, with 7 bases between them.